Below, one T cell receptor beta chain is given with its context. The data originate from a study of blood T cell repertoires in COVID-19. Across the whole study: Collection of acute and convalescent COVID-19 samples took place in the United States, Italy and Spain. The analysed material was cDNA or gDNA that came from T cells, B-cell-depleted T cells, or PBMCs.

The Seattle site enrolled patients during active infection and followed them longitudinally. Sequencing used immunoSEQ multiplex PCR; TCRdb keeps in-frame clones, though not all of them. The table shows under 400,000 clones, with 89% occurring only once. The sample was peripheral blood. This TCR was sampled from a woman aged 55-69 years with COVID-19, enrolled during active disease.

The CDR3 sequence is CASGSGVAGDTIYF. The CDR3 DNA follows: TGTGCTAGTGGTTCCGGGGTCGCGGGGGACACCATATATTTT. The rearrangement uses TRBV12-5 and TRBJ1-3; tentative D call: TRBD1 (5 bases). The ends were cut back, 4 bases at V and 8 bases at J, with 15 bases in the middle. The CDR3 is 14 amino acids. CDR1 is LGHNT and CDR2 is FRNRAP in the germline V gene.